This T cell receptor beta chain is from a study of blood T cell repertoires in COVID-19. Across the study: In each case, the material was cDNA or gDNA derived from T cells, B-cell-depleted T cells, or PBMCs.

Measured with immunoSEQ multiplex PCR; TCRdb has only the in-frame clones, and not every one. The sample includes fewer than 120,000 clones, approximately 90% seen only once; the top ten take 3.3%. The clonotype was recovered from a woman between 50 and 59 years old with acute or convalescent COVID-19. The sequenced sample consisted of peripheral blood.

The CDR3 region is CASSEGGYSNQPQHF. The CDR3 DNA follows: TGTGCCAGCAGTGAAGGCGGCTATAGCAATCAGCCCCAGCATTTT. V gene TRBV2 combines with J gene TRBJ1-5; no clear D gene. Germline V gives CDR1 SNHLY, CDR2 FYNNEI. Deletions cut 1 base from V and 0 bases from J, with 7 bases between. The CDR3 sequence is 15 residues long.